These T cell receptor beta chains were read from a single sample in a study of vaccination and CD4 T cells after COVID-19. The antigens these receptors bind are not known. TCRdb reprocessed the PCR reads via MiXCR and lists one record per CDR3 protein. The profile covers approximately 21,000 distinct CDR3 sequences, with over 55% appearing a single time and over 6% taken by the ten largest. Sequencing used CD4+ T cells from blood, cultured in vitro. These receptors originate from a human donor who had recovered from COVID-19. The CDR3 runs from the conserved cysteine through the conserved F or W. The order of the fields is clone size, V gene, D gene, J gene, CDR3 protein. D genes are given only for firm matches. The size field is filled for only some rows; it gives once, few, many or a size class.

size: -
V: TRBV10-3
D: TRBD2
J: TRBJ2-7
CDR3: CAISESGTSVPSYEQYF

size: once
V: TRBV7-7
D: TRBD2
J: TRBJ2-3
CDR3: CASSPGTSSTDTQYF

size: once
V: TRBV5-6
D: -
J: TRBJ1-5
CDR3: CASSTGTGINQPQHF

size: -
V: TRBV5-1
D: -
J: TRBJ2-5
CDR3: CASSLALRRAETQYF

size: few
V: TRBV20-1
D: -
J: TRBJ1-1
CDR3: CSAGTFRGAQGTEAFF

size: -
V: TRBV20-1
D: -
J: TRBJ1-6
CDR3: CSARRSGTENSPLHF

size: few
V: TRBV7-2
D: TRBD1
J: TRBJ1-5
CDR3: CASSPRGTVSNQPQHF

size: few
V: TRBV20-1
D: -
J: TRBJ1-1
CDR3: CSAGGGGTEAFF

size: -
V: TRBV20-1
D: -
J: TRBJ2-3
CDR3: CSARTELGGKNF

size: few
V: TRBV6-2/TRBV6-3
D: -
J: TRBJ1-5
CDR3: CASSYQEGNQPQHF

size: -
V: TRBV28
D: -
J: TRBJ1-2
CDR3: CASTSDSRGGYTF

size: few
V: TRBV15
D: TRBD1
J: TRBJ1-2
CDR3: CATSRDQGTGNGYTF

size: -
V: TRBV28
D: TRBD1
J: TRBJ1-2
CDR3: CASSLPGQRNYGYTF

size: -
V: TRBV5-6
D: -
J: TRBJ1-1
CDR3: CASSDYSRGPGTEAFF

size: -
V: TRBV21-1
D: -
J: TRBJ2-1
CDR3: CASSKPPTSDNDNEQFF

size: -
V: TRBV7-2
D: TRBD1
J: TRBJ2-4
CDR3: CANSLETGYGAKNIQYF

size: -
V: TRBV19
D: TRBD2
J: TRBJ2-2
CDR3: CASRAGGPMDTGELFF

size: -
V: TRBV7-2
D: TRBD2
J: TRBJ2-2
CDR3: CASRRGLAGAGELFF

size: once
V: TRBV19
D: -
J: TRBJ1-2
CDR3: CASSIEGNYGYTF

size: once
V: TRBV7-8
D: -
J: TRBJ2-7
CDR3: CASSLTRALSYEQYF

size: -
V: TRBV19
D: -
J: TRBJ2-3
CDR3: CASSTETDTQYF

size: -
V: TRBV12-3/TRBV12-4
D: TRBD1
J: TRBJ1-5
CDR3: CASSLTTGGYQPQHF

size: -
V: TRBV6-4
D: -
J: TRBJ2-1
CDR3: CATPGGDEQFF

size: once
V: TRBV4-1
D: -
J: TRBJ1-3
CDR3: CASSPRGGKYTIYF

size: -
V: TRBV6-1
D: -
J: TRBJ2-5
CDR3: CASYLTGRGLKTQYF

size: once
V: TRBV7-2
D: TRBD2
J: TRBJ2-3
CDR3: CASSLLPSGARDTQYF

size: -
V: TRBV7-2
D: TRBD1
J: TRBJ2-5
CDR3: CASSFDRAGETQYF

size: -
V: TRBV7-2
D: -
J: TRBJ1-2
CDR3: CASSLDRGGPYGYTF

size: once
V: TRBV7-7
D: TRBD2
J: TRBJ2-2
CDR3: CASSLAPWGAGGPNGELFF

size: -
V: TRBV19
D: -
J: TRBJ2-5
CDR3: CASSIGGGSGTLETQYF

size: -
V: TRBV15
D: -
J: TRBJ2-6
CDR3: CATSGGGAGANVLTF

size: once
V: TRBV20-1
D: -
J: TRBJ2-1
CDR3: CSARRAGLYEQFF

size: -
V: TRBV7-3
D: TRBD2
J: TRBJ2-3
CDR3: CASSLSAGGSTDTQYF

size: few
V: TRBV20-1
D: TRBD1
J: TRBJ1-2
CDR3: CSASRDRSYGYTF

size: -
V: TRBV2
D: -
J: TRBJ1-5
CDR3: CASKRVSNQPQHF

size: few
V: TRBV2
D: TRBD1
J: TRBJ1-1
CDR3: CASRRTGGAKLEAFF

size: -
V: TRBV9
D: TRBD2
J: TRBJ2-1
CDR3: CASSPGLAGGPLQFF

size: -
V: TRBV7-9
D: TRBD1
J: TRBJ1-2
CDR3: CASSPRDRNEGYTF

size: few
V: TRBV19
D: -
J: TRBJ1-2
CDR3: CASSMVGGYGYTF

size: -
V: TRBV7-2
D: TRBD2
J: TRBJ2-7
CDR3: CASSYRTSGTYEQYF

size: -
V: TRBV19
D: -
J: TRBJ2-2
CDR3: CASSFRGRGTPGELFF

size: -
V: TRBV5-4
D: -
J: TRBJ1-1
CDR3: CASSLGPSSRAYEAFF

size: few
V: TRBV20-1
D: -
J: TRBJ1-5
CDR3: CSAHSSSYSNQPQHF